What follows are 26 T cell receptor beta chains derived from one specimen sequenced in a study of control samples from healthy donors and cancer patients. The assay was immunoSEQ multiplex PCR, and TCRdb's table has in-frame clones only and misses some. Among tens of thousands of clones listed, 75% to 90% were seen once. Specimen: PBMCs. These receptors came from a man aged 55 to 70 with head and neck cancer.

The J gene is TRBJ1-2, the V gene TRBV7-2, with D unclear. This CDR3 has 15 amino acids. The ends were cut back, 1 base at V and 8 bases at J, with 17 bases in the middle. Germline values: CDR1 SGHTA, CDR2 FQGNSA. CDR3 nucleotide sequence: TGTGCCAGCAGCTTAGATGGGGAGGTGATAGGAGGCTACACCTTC. Amino acids: CASSLDGEVIGGYTF.

The chain recombines TRBV6-2 or TRBV6-3 with TRBJ1-5; D possibly corresponds to TRBD1 (5 bases). The germline V gene encodes CDR1 MNHEY and CDR2 SVGEGT. The CDR3 has 15 amino acids. The germline V and J ends were trimmed by 8 bases and 3 bases, with 17 bases remaining between them. CDR3 bases: TGTGCCAGCGGCCCCACGGGGGGGGTCAATCAGCCCCAGCATTTT. Protein product: CASGPTGGVNQPQHF.

Note on this clone: The junction differs from germline at one of its ends, possibly a read error. This same CDR3 is encoded by further DNA sequences in the sample. The V call is TRBV29-1, the J call TRBJ1-2; D possibly corresponds to TRBD1 (6 bases). CDR1 and CDR2 from the germline V gene are SQVTM and ANQGSEA. The CDR3 consists of 12 residues. The CDR3 nucleotides are TGCCGCGTTGTGCCGGGGGCGGGGGGCTACACCTTC. As protein: CRVVPGAGGYTF.

The chain joins TRBV4-2 to TRBJ2-3; the D call may be TRBD1 or TRBD2 (5 bases each). This CDR3 contains 15 residues. The germline CDR1 and CDR2 sequences are LGHNA and YNFKEQ. Trimming stripped 1 base from V and 1 base from J, with 9 bases between. The CDR3 is CASSQAGTRTDTQYF. CDR3 DNA sequence: TGTGCCAGCAGCCAAGCCGGGACCCGCACAGATACGCAGTATTTT.

This clone has just a few counts. The V call is TRBV7-8, the J call TRBJ2-7; a weak D match, TRBD1 (6 bases). The V end lost 5 bases, the J end lost 0 bases, and 14 bases lay between the germline ends. Per germline, CDR1 SGHVS and CDR2 FQNEAQ. CDR3 length: 15 residues. The CDR3 spells CASSVIQGSSYEQYF. The CDR3 DNA follows: TGTGCCAGCAGCGTAATCCAGGGGAGCTCCTACGAGCAGTACTTC. Using reference TRBV7-8 and TRBJ2-7 for the parts outside the CDR3, the full variable domain is GAGVSQSPRYKVAKRGQDVALRCDPISGHVSLFWYQQALGQGPEFLTYFQNEAQLDKSGLPSDRFFAERPEGSVSTLKIQRTQQEDSAVYLCASSVIQGSSYEQYFGPGTRLTVT.

The gene calls are TRBV4-1 and TRBJ1-2, with TRBD1 as a possible D gene (6 bases). With 1 base removed from V and 6 bases from J, the gap between germline ends came to 9 bases. Germline assignment: CDR1 MGHRA and CDR2 YSYEKL. CDR3 length equals 13 residues. DNA for the CDR3: TGCGCCAGCAGCCAAGGGACAGTGGATGGCTACACCTTC. Protein product: CASSQGTVDGYTF.

The rearrangement uses TRBV3-1 (or the pseudogene TRBV3-2) and TRBJ1-1, with D perhaps TRBD1 (5 bases). Germline loops: CDR1 LGHDT, CDR2 YNNKEL (reference sequence). V lost 2 bases to trimming and J lost 10 bases, with 17 bases between them. CDR3 size: 14 residues. The CDR3 nucleotides are TGTGCCAGCAGCCAAAGGGACCGTAGGGTATCAGCTTTCTTT. This sequence encodes CASSQRDRRVSAFF.

The rearrangement uses TRBV11-2 and TRBJ2-3; 8 nucleotides line up with TRBD2. Germline lookup yields CDR1 SGHAT and CDR2 FQNNGV. The V gene end was trimmed by 1 base and the J gene end by 2 bases; junction bases not matched to a gene: 8. This CDR3 spans 17 amino acids. CDR3 sequence reads: CASSLVRRGDTTDTQYF. In DNA form, the CDR3 reads TGTGCCAGCAGCTTAGTTCGGCGGGGGGACACCACAGATACGCAGTATTTT.

A single count supports this clone. The chain is built from TRBV2 and TRBJ1-2; tentatively, D is TRBD1 (5 bases). The CDR3 is made up of 13 amino acids. The germline V gene encodes CDR1 SNHLY and CDR2 FYNNEI. V gave up 8 bases and J gave up 3 bases, with 13 bases separating them. The CDR3, as DNA: TGTGCCAGCCGGCCCCCGGGGGACTATGGCTACACCTTC. It encodes CASRPPGDYGYTF.

Only a few counts were recorded for this clone. The V and J genes are TRBV7-2 and TRBJ2-2; the match to TRBD2 covers 7 bases. V shed 7 bases and J 3 bases; nucleotides not matched to a gene: 11. Germline values: CDR1 SGHTA, CDR2 FQGNSA. The length of the CDR3 is 16 residues. The DNA of the CDR3 is TGTGCCAGCACCTCCTCAGCGGGGACGTACACCGGGGAGCTGTTTTTT. It yields the protein CASTSSAGTYTGELFF.

This chain links TRBV5-1 with TRBJ1-2; D gene uncertain. Germline CDR1 SGHRS, CDR2 YFSETQ. The V gene lost 4 bases and the J gene lost 8 bases, with 12 bases spanning the gap. The CDR3 runs 12 residues. The CDR3 nucleotides read TGCGCCAGCAGCCCCGAGTCAAGCGGCTACACCTTC. Translation gives CASSPESSGYTF.

CDR3 residues: CASSPIKGGQGYNEQFF. The CDR3 DNA sequence: TGTGCCAGCAGCCCAATCAAAGGCGGGCAAGGATACAATGAGCAGTTCTTC. V usage is TRBV6-2 or TRBV6-3 and J usage is TRBJ2-1; possibly TRBD2 for D (5 bases). V lost 6 bases and J 4 bases, leaving 22 bases between the germline ends. The CDR3 runs 17 residues. Germline V gene data show CDR1 as MNHEY and CDR2 as SVGEGT.

The chain uses TRBV7-9 and TRBJ1-1, with D perhaps matching TRBD1 (5 bases). The germline V and J ends were trimmed by 5 bases and 1 base, with 8 bases remaining between them. Germline V gives CDR1 SEHNR, CDR2 FQNEAQ (reference sequence). The CDR3 length is 13 residues. CDR3 residues: CASSKQENTEAFF. The CDR3 DNA reads TGTGCCAGCAGCAAACAGGAGAACACTGAAGCTTTCTTT.

The gene calls are TRBV11-2 and TRBJ2-1, with 11 bases lining up with TRBD2. CDR3 length: 16 residues. V dropped 4 bases and J dropped 7; count of bases not matched to a gene: 9. CDR1 is SGHAT and CDR2 is FQNNGV in the germline V gene. The CDR3 protein is CASSSLAGASWNEQFF. The CDR3 DNA follows: TGTGCCAGCAGCTCACTAGCGGGGGCTTCTTGGAATGAGCAGTTCTTC.

The rearrangement uses TRBV19 and TRBJ1-5; D call uncertain. Between the trimmed V and J ends, which lost 3 bases and 5 bases, there was a span of 11 bases. Germline lookup yields CDR1 LNHDA and CDR2 SQIVND (reference sequence). The CDR3 length is 14 residues. Written as DNA, the CDR3 is TGTGCCAGTAGTATCCACACTGCCCATCAGCCCCAGCATTTT. It specifies CASSIHTAHQPQHF.

This clone was seen a single time. The chain links TRBV2 to TRBJ2-2; 14 bases agree with TRBD2. The J segment lost 9 bases and the V segment lost 7 bases, leaving 13 bases of the junction unmatched. The V gene's germline CDR1 is SNHLY and CDR2 FYNNEI. The CDR3 covers 17 residues. The CDR3 DNA is TGTGCCAGCAAGTTCACCCGGGGACTAGCGGGAGAAAGGGAGCTGTTTTTT. It is translated as CASKFTRGLAGERELFF.

The chain links TRBV5-4 to TRBJ1-2; no clear D. This CDR3 comprises 14 residues. V was shortened by 0 bases and J by 8 bases, with 14 bases between the two germline ends. The germline CDR1 and CDR2 sequences are SGHNT and YYREEE (reference sequence). The CDR3 region has the DNA TGTGCCAGCAGCTTGGACCAAGGACTGGGAGGCTACACCTTC. It specifies CASSLDQGLGGYTF. The entire variable domain, with the rest obtained from reference TRBV5-4 and TRBJ1-2, is as follows: ETGVTQSPTHLIKTRGQQVTLRCSSQSGHNTVSWYQQALGQGPQFIFQYYREEENGRGNFPPRFSGLQFPNYSSELNVNALELDDSALYLCASSLDQGLGGYTFGSGTRLTVV.

This chain joins TRBV5-1 and TRBJ2-2; D may be TRBD1 (6 bases). Germline V gene sequence: CDR1 SGHRS, CDR2 YFSETQ. CDR3 size: 14 residues. V was cut by 3 bases and J by 6 bases, with 12 bases left in between. CDR3 sequence reads: CASSYVQGSGELFF. The CDR3 DNA reads TGCGCCAGCAGCTACGTACAGGGCTCCGGGGAGCTGTTTTTT.

This clone has just one count. This chain joins TRBV3-1 (or the pseudogene TRBV3-2) and TRBJ2-5, with 12 positions matching TRBD2. V shed 3 bases and J 0 bases; nucleotides not matched to a gene: 5. The CDR3 loop spans 17 amino acids. Germline V gene lookup returns CDR1 LGHDT and CDR2 YNNKEL (reference sequence). CDR3 bases: TGTGCCAGCAGCCATGTTACTAGCGGGAGGTACCAAGAGACCCAGTACTTC. It translates to CASSHVTSGRYQETQYF.

V and J are TRBV4-2 and TRBJ1-2; 9 nucleotides match TRBD1. This CDR3 has 12 residues. The germline gives CDR1 LGHNA, CDR2 YNFKEQ. Germline trimming cut 5 bases from V and 8 bases from J; bases unmatched to any gene: 3. The CDR3 spells CASSSGQGGYTF. DNA for the CDR3: TGTGCCAGCAGCTCGGGACAGGGCGGCTACACCTTC.

V usage is TRBV10-3 and J usage is TRBJ1-2; D is unclear. This CDR3 spans 14 amino acids. With 2 bases removed from V and 4 bases from J, the gap between germline ends came to 11 bases. Per germline, CDR1 ENHRY and CDR2 SYGVKD. CDR3 DNA: TGTGCCATCAGTGAGATGGGGATGGGCTATGGCTACACCTTC. Protein product: CAISEMGMGYGYTF.

V is TRBV12-3 or TRBV12-4 and J is TRBJ1-6; TRBD1 is a possible D gene (6 bases). The CDR3 spans 13 residues. Trimming cost V 8 bases and J 4 bases, with 9 bases left between them. In DNA, the CDR3 is TGTGCCAGCCAGGGGCCGTATAATTCACCCCTCCACTTT. This gives the protein CASQGPYNSPLHF.

The chain recombines TRBV7-6 with TRBJ1-1; D not certain. CDR3 length equals 14 residues. CDR1 is SGHVS, CDR2 FNYEAQ, per germline. V lost 0 bases to trimming and J lost 2 bases, with 7 bases between them. CDR3 in amino acids: CASSLAVGNTEAFF. As DNA, the CDR3 is TGTGCCAGCAGCTTAGCGGTTGGTAACACTGAAGCTTTCTTT.

This clone turned up a few times. The chain joins TRBV9 to TRBJ1-1, with unresolved D. Germline CDR1 SGDLS, CDR2 YYNGEE. The CDR3 extends over 13 amino acids. V was cut by 2 bases and J by 5 bases, with 10 bases left in between. CDR3 loop: CASSVGSGTEAFF. Here the CDR3 DNA reads TGTGCCAGCAGCGTCGGTTCGGGGACTGAAGCTTTCTTT.

J is TRBJ2-1 and V is TRBV12-3 or TRBV12-4, with unresolved D. The V gene lost 5 bases and the J gene lost 5 bases, with 4 bases spanning the gap. CDR3 length: 11 amino acids. The CDR3 loop is CASSRNNEQFF. The DNA of the CDR3 is TGTGCCAGCAGTCGCAACAATGAGCAGTTCTTC.

The chain links TRBV5-1 to TRBJ2-3, with 11 bases identical to TRBD2. The V gene end was trimmed by 4 bases and the J gene end by 0 bases; junction bases not matched to a gene: 7. The CDR3 runs to 17 residues. CDR1 is SGHRS, CDR2 YFSETQ, per germline. DNA of the CDR3: TGCGCCAGCAGCCCCGGGACTAGCGGAGCTAGCACAGATACGCAGTATTTT. It codes for CASSPGTSGASTDTQYF.